What follows are 12 T cell receptor beta chains derived from one specimen sequenced in a study of tumor and adjacent non-tumor tissue in lung cancer. This sample's RNA came from whole unsorted tissue. This non-tumor lung sample came from over 3 cm beyond the tumor edge. Three rounds of nested PCR, following a modified ARM-PCR protocol, produced the TCRbeta library. TCRdb re-called the multiplex PCR reads with MiXCR, one entry per CDR3 protein. The sample holds 70,000 to 90,000 distinct CDR3 sequences, 80% to 90% seen once. The sequenced sample consisted of distant non-tumor lung tissue. The receptors were sampled from a man between 60 and 75 years old with non-small cell lung cancer.

Comments on this clonotype: At one end, the junction sequence differs from germline, possibly due to a read error. The chain carries TRBV6-6 and TRBJ1-2; possibly TRBD1 for D (5 bases). This CDR3 has 14 amino acids. In germline, CDR1 is MNHNY, CDR2 SVGAGI (reference sequence). The CDR3 sequence is CANSLQEKRYGYTF. The CDR3, as DNA: TGTGCCAACAGTTTACAGGAGAAGCGCTATGGCTACACCTTC.

To note about this clonotype: This may stem from a read error, because a much larger clone lies one nucleotide away. The chain links TRBV12-3 or TRBV12-4 to TRBJ2-7; D perhaps matches TRBD1 (6 bases). V was pared by 10 bases and J by 3 bases, with 10 bases between. This CDR3 has 11 residues. In DNA, the CDR3 is TGTGCCAACTCCAGGGGCTACGAGCAGTACTTC. As protein: CANSRGYEQYF.

This clonotype was seen a few times. A much larger clone differs from this one at a single base, so this may be a read error. The chain has TRBV20-1 and TRBJ1-4; D is unresolved. Germline V gene lookup returns CDR1 DFQATT and CDR2 SNEGSKA (reference sequence). The CDR3 is 14 amino acids. The CDR3 loop is CSVRDVISNEKLFF. For the CDR3, the DNA is TGCAGTGTTAGAGATGTAATTTCTAATGAAAAACTGTTTTTT.

V is TRBV29-1 and J is TRBJ2-5, with 7 positions matching TRBD2. V was pared by 1 base and J by 1 base, with 9 bases of the junction left unmatched. This CDR3 region has 16 residues. From germline, CDR1 is SQVTM and CDR2 ANQGSEA. CDR3 nucleotides: TGCAGCGTTGAAGCGATTAGCGGGTGCATCCAAGAGACCCAGTACTTC. It yields the protein CSVEAISGCIQETQYF.

To note about this clonotype: One end of the junction fails to match germline, which may point to a read error. The gene calls are TRBV11-2 and TRBJ2-2; D is perhaps TRBD1 (5 bases). Germline V lookup: CDR1 SGHAT, CDR2 FQNNGV. CDR3 length equals 13 residues. The CDR3 loop reads CAGSNTWGGELFF. DNA of the CDR3: TGTGCCGGCAGCAATACCTGGGGCGGCGAGCTGTTTTTT.

This clonotype was seen only once. This may come from a read error, since a much larger clone is one base off. J is TRBJ2-7 and V is TRBV10-3, with no clear D. Germline CDR1 reads ENHRY; CDR2 reads SYGVKD. With 0 bases removed from V and 7 bases from J, the gap between germline ends came to 7 bases. This CDR3 is built from 12 residues. CDR3 sequence reads: CAISESEQEQYF. CDR3 nucleotide sequence: TGTGCCATCAGTGAGTCGGAACAGGAGCAGTACTTC.

A note on this clonotype: At one end the junction does not follow the germline gene, possibly because of a read error. This rearrangement joins TRBV20-1 to TRBJ2-1; D gene uncertain. CDR1 is DFQATT, CDR2 SNEGSKA, per germline (reference sequence). The CDR3 is 12 amino acids. CDR3 in amino acids: CNARLARNEQFF. The CDR3 DNA reads as TGTAATGCTAGGTTAGCTCGAAATGAGCAGTTCTTC.

This clonotype was picked up one time. At one end, the junction sequence differs from germline, possibly due to a read error. The gene calls are TRBV11-3 and TRBJ1-1; D is perhaps TRBD1 (5 bases). Germline V lookup: CDR1 SGHNT, CDR2 YENEEA. The CDR3 covers 13 residues. The CDR3 loop reads CASSFGGILGASF. The DNA of the CDR3 is TGTGCCAGCAGCTTCGGGGGGATACTGGGAGCTTCATTT.

As regards this clonotype: Lacking the conserved final phenylalanine or tryptophan, this CDR3 likely reflects a read error. This chain joins TRBV29-1 and TRBJ2-5, with a possible D match to TRBD2 (6 bases). Trimming took off 4 bases at V and 4 bases at J, with 16 bases between the two ends. Germline CDR1 SQVTM, CDR2 ANQGSEA. The CDR3 is 14 residues long. CDR3 nucleotides: TGCAGCGTTGGATCTAGCGCACTGCCAGAGACCCAGTACTTA. Protein product: CSVGSSALPETQYL.

For this clonotype: A read error is likely, as this CDR3 ends without the conserved phenylalanine or tryptophan. The chain uses TRBV29-1 and TRBJ1-1; unclear D gene. CDR3 size: 13 residues. Germline CDR1 is SQVTM and CDR2 is ANQGSEA. The CDR3 DNA sequence: TGCACCACTAAGATAGAGGATAACACTGAAGCTTTCCTT. It is translated as CTTKIEDNTEAFL.

Concerning this clonotype: Its ends do not fully match the called genes, so a read error is possible. The chain couples TRBV6-5 to TRBJ1-4, with D possibly TRBD1 on 6 matching bases. The length of the CDR3 is 13 residues. Germline V gene data show CDR1 as MNHEY and CDR2 as SVGAGI. CDR3 protein: CASSQKGDEELFF. DNA of the CDR3: TGTGCCAGCAGCCAAAAGGGGGATGAAGAACTGTTTTTT.

The chain uses TRBV5-1 and TRBJ2-7; D may be TRBD1 (5 bases). The CDR3 contains 15 residues. The V end was cut by 4 bases, the J end by 6 bases, with 20 bases between. Per the germline V gene, CDR1 is SGHRS and CDR2 is YFSETQ. The CDR3 DNA is TGCGCCAGCAGCCCCACTACCGGTGGGGCCTTCGAGCAGTACTTC. Translating it yields CASSPTTGGAFEQYF.